This T cell receptor (beta chain) derives from a study of cytomegalovirus exposure and HLA in healthy donors (dated by TCRdb to between 2016 and 2019). For the study in its entirety: An earlier analysis of some 600 of the donors reported about 280 Gb of sequence data and approximately 120 million unique TCR beta sequences obtained from about 179 million T cells. An early release that covered some 640 HLA-typed donors contained approximately 300 gigabases of sequencing data and tens of millions of unique TCR sequences. Among the approximately 400 genotyped donors, approximately 82% belonged to the genetic ancestry cluster associated with self-reported Caucasian donors. The study was designed to test whether signatures of past pathogen exposure could be identified by cataloging public T cell receptors. The study used immunosequencing to profile the T cell repertoires of around 600 subjects and linked those repertoires to cytomegalovirus serostatus. Along with the approximately 650-subject first cohort, a separate validation cohort of around 120 different subjects was used. To predict cytomegalovirus infection status, the study brought together high-throughput TCR immunosequencing, statistical association of individual TCRs with disease status, and machine learning. A later analysis re-examined previously published TCR beta repertoires from around 670 donors and added high-resolution HLA genotyping to investigate patterns of TCR occurrence. Rather than using new phenotypic data, the later analysis identified candidate immune exposures from TCR beta sequences and from how often those sequences occurred across donors. An earlier analysis of fewer than 700 of the donors applied high-throughput TCR beta sequencing to assess whether each TCR beta V gene segment acted as functional or pseudogenic. Alongside the repertoire data, information on donor age, sex, ethnicity and CMV serostatus was compiled. A later genetic analysis used genome-wide SNP genotypes for about 65% of the 666 donors, treating that subset as a discovery cohort. Every discovery cohort repertoire had been produced on one sequencing platform. HLA typing included class I and class II loci at four-digit resolution. Typing coverage varied by locus: roughly 620-640 donors for A, B, C, DRB1 and DQB1; roughly 500 for DQA1; over 600 for DPA1; roughly 450 for DPB1. Five DR-DQ haplotypes were handled as single units for association and clustering because linkage in the cohort was strong. On average, roughly 200,000 unique TCR beta nucleotide sequences were sequenced per donor among several hundred genotyped donors of the cohort, with roughly 18% of those sequences being non-productive.

Overall study results and their limits: A later genetic analysis reported fewer N-insertions in productive TCRs among donors in an Asian-associated ancestry cluster than the roughly 700-donor mean. Roughly uniform sequencing depth across donors was assumed in presence/absence analyses, although this assumption may not hold. Linkage disequilibrium might explain the correlated functional status among segregating V segments, but an unknown experimental factor could not be excluded. For the cohort, immune exposure information was limited to CMV serostatus. In an earlier analysis of about 540 of the donors, most TCR beta V segments were observed in productive rearrangements about 87% or about 30% of the time, broadly matching IMGT annotations. A cluster of highly shared sequence variants was judged likely to be a technical artifact of the sequencing pipeline. Some IMGT-functional V segments, including TRBV6-2 and TRBV6-3, could not be told apart with the 87-base-pair reads, so those segments were excluded. In the study, some 180 TCR beta chains were listed as associated with cytomegalovirus. When HLA alleles, especially DR and DQ, strongly co-occurred, TCR associations were difficult to assign to individual alleles. A few of the identified cytomegalovirus-associated TCR beta chains were confirmed in vitro to be specific for cytomegalovirus antigens. A further reported finding was that TCR beta sequences accurately predicted the HLA-A and HLA-B alleles for most subjects in the first cohort. According to the authors, the approach could potentially be generalized to other disease states and immunological phenotypes. Most TCR sequences were seen in very few donors, while some public TCRs were found in many individuals. Because counts were too low, seventeen rarely observed V segments, including chromosome 9 orphons, were left out of the earlier analysis of 587 of the donors. This cohort had only TCR beta chains sequenced, and the lack of alpha or paired-chain data limited which features could be detected. Because HLA typing was unavailable for some donors at each locus, only the typed subset was used in association tests. An association between a missense DCLRE1C variant and V-gene and J-gene trimming of TCR beta chains was found in a later genetic analysis and replicated in an independent cohort. In both the original and validation cohorts, the classifier was reported to diagnose cytomegalovirus status with high specificity and sensitivity. A later analysis reported that several top co-occurrence clusters appeared linked to parvovirus B19, influenza, CMV and Epstein-Barr virus. A later analysis found that HLA-associated TCR beta chains were more clonally expanded and had lower generation probabilities than equally common non-associated chains. According to a later analysis, TCR association rates differed among HLA loci, with DRB1 alleles showing the most associated TCRs and HLA-C alleles showing the fewest. In a later analysis, most CMV-associated TCR beta chains were found to appear HLA-restricted, with HLA associations seemingly driven largely by CMV exposure. Specific HLA alleles were associated with 15,000 to 20,000 TCR beta sequences at a false discovery rate of 0.05 in a later analysis.

Libraries were prepared through the immunoSEQ multiplex PCR assay. For the multiplex PCR, a mixture combining 60 forward primers for TCR Vbeta segments and 13 reverse primers for TCR Jbeta segments was used. The CDR3 region of rearranged TCR beta genes was amplified from genomic DNA by a multiplex PCR assay. On the Illumina HiSeq System, the amplified TCR beta libraries were sequenced as 87-base-pair reads. The published analysis was carried out like this. A later analysis tallied 75 million to 95 million unique TCR beta chains across the 650 to 750 repertoires, and some 10 million of those chains were shared by two or more donors. Raw reads were error-corrected and collapsed into unique sequences with a nearest-neighbor algorithm that merged closely related sequences to remove PCR and sequencing errors. Alignment of CDR3 sequences to IMGT reference sequences was used to assign V, D and J gene segments. For a sequence to be retained, a match of at least six nucleotides to both a V gene segment and a J gene segment was required. A rearrangement counted as productive if the CDR3 had no stop codons and remained in frame with V and J, and every other rearrangement counted as non-productive. Following IMGT convention, CDR3 was defined as the stretch from the second conserved V-encoded cysteine to the conserved J-encoded phenylalanine. Sequences without an unambiguous match to a single V gene segment were excluded from the earlier analysis of 500 to 700 of the donors. In an earlier analysis of some 590 of the donors, a V segment was called functional when productive rearrangements were above 56.7%, and segregating when the standard deviation between donors exceeded 5%. A statistical classification framework was built to diagnose cytomegalovirus status from the catalog of TCR beta chain sequences. A later analysis assigned V and J genes by comparing TCR nucleotide sequences with IMGT/GENE-DB human TR gene sequences. Using the TCRdist pipeline, a later analysis assigned CDR3 sequences along with most-parsimonious VDJ recombination scenarios. In a later analysis, each TCR beta chain was defined by its CDR3 amino acid sequence together with its V-gene family, and reads lacking a unique V-gene family were excluded. To address suspected cross-contamination and a sequencing artifact, a later analysis removed around 600 highly shared, low-generation-probability nucleotide sequences. In a later analysis, a clonal expansion index was calculated for each public chain from normalized within-repertoire ranks of inferred template counts. In a later analysis, generation probabilities were computed with a VDJ recombination model fitted to out-of-frame rearrangements, and the resulting probabilities were checked against IGoR. Hypergeometric tests were used in a later analysis to score TCR-TCR, TCR-HLA and TCR-CMV co-occurrence, with a repertoire-size bias correction applied to the TCR pairs. In a later analysis, false discovery rates were estimated by permuting HLA or CMV assignments 20 times. A later analysis grouped co-occurring TCRs with DBSCAN, adding TCRdist sequence similarity when clustering within HLA-allele-positive subsets. For co-occurrence clustering, repertoires with fewer than 30,000 or more than 120,000 public chains were excluded, along with a handful of repertoires with anomalous nucleotide sharing. Imported from immuneACCESS, the table was reduced by TCRdb to in-frame sequences with V and J called. These copies leave out some clones; in studies compared against another copy, an unresolved V gene accounts for under half, and the cause of the remainder is not known. Clone size and the V and J calls come from that table; the DNA yielded D and trimming. This sample is represented by some 120,000 clones; 80% of them were singletons. The ten largest clones add up to around 3% of the sample.

Looking up the germline V gene yields CDR1 SGDLS and CDR2 YYNGEE. V loses 3 bases at its end and J loses 7 bases; junction bases beyond the gene matches: 16. Counted from cysteine to phenylalanine, this CDR3 has 19 amino acids. The entry retains the CDR3 DNA only, 57 bases that are in frame from base 1. About this clone: Its antigen target is currently unknown. Per-base qualities were not stored, and no clone one base away is much larger.

The cohort comprised 670 or so healthy bone marrow donors. All cohort members were sampled while nominally healthy, although unrecorded immune exposures were likely present. The donor tested CMV seronegative and was one of the 352 seronegative cohort members. A peripheral blood sample was collected from each donor, and TCR beta sequencing was performed on peripheral blood mononuclear cells. Genomic DNA was extracted from the blood cell samples with the Qiagen DNeasy Blood Extraction Kit. The V and J segments used are TRBV9 and TRBJ2-2, with 12 bases matching TRBD2. This clonotype originated in a male donor in good health and CMV-seronegative. The sample comprised PBMCs. CDR3 reads: CASSDPGTSGWRLGGELFF. The sequenced DNA is TGTGCCAGCAGCGACCCCGGGACTAGCGGGTGGAGGCTAGGCGGGGAGCTGTTTTTT.